The sequence of this T cell receptor beta chain was determined in a study of blood T cells in healthy people across ages. Findings of the study overall: The study lacked donor CMV status, which possibly confounded expanded clonotype changes. Age showed a roughly linear inverse relationship with TCR beta diversity per million T cells.

In the case of this clonotype: Its antigen is not known.

Through a sample-barcoded 5' primer and a J-beta primer mix, a second PCR was run for roughly 6 to 12 cycles. TCRdb re-called the 5' RACE reads through MiXCR, storing one row per CDR3 protein. This table holds more than 1,400,000 distinct CDR3 sequences, approximately 40% found once. Germline V CDR1 and CDR2: SGHRS, YFSETQ. The CDR3 totals 14 residues. V was trimmed by 4 bases and J by 10 bases, leaving 15 bases between them. This clonotype was obtained from a woman aged 18-30 years in good health. The gene calls are TRBV5-1 and TRBJ1-6; D ambiguous. The sequenced sample consisted of blood. The chain's CDR3 is CASSPRPGSSPLHF. The CDR3 DNA is TGCGCCAGCAGCCCAAGACCGGGGTCATCACCCCTCCACTTT. Based on the CDR3 plus reference TRBV5-1 and TRBJ1-6, the full variable domain is KAGVTQTPRYLIKTRGQQVTLSCSPISGHRSVSWYQQTPGQGLQFLFEYFSETQRNKGNFPGRFSGRQFSNSRSEMNVSTLELGDSALYLCASSPRPGSSPLHFGNGTRLTVT.